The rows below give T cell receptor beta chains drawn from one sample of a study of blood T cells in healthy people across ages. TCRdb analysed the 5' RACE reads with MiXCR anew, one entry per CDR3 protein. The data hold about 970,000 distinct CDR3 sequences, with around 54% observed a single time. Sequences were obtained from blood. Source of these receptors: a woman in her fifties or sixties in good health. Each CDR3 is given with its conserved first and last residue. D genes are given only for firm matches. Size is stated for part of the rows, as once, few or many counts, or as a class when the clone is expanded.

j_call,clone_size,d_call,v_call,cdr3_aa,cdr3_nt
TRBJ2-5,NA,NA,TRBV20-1,CSATDYKTNLYRVETQYF,TGCAGTGCTACAGACTATAAAACAAACCTTTACCGGGTGGAGACCCAGTACTTC
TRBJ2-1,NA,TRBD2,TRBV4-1,CASSQEKPQTSGLNEQFF,TGCGCCAGCAGCCAAGAGAAGCCTCAGACTAGCGGGTTAAATGAGCAGTTCTTC
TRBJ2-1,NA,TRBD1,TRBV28,CASRRQGGGSGEQFF,TGTGCCAGTAGACGACAGGGGGGGGGTTCGGGTGAGCAGTTCTTC
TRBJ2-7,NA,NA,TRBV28,CASTKQGALREQYF,TGTGCCAGCACAAAGCAAGGGGCGCTTCGCGAGCAGTACTTC
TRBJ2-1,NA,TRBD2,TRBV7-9,CASSLAGTRDLLYNEQFF,TGTGCCAGCAGCTTAGCCGGGACTAGAGACTTACTCTACAATGAGCAGTTCTTC
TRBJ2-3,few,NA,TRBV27,CASSTRDPGSGDTQYF,TGTGCCAGCAGTACCCGGGACCCCGGGTCAGGAGATACGCAGTATTTT
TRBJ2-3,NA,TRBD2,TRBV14,CASSQGGTSGITDTQYF,TGTGCCAGCAGCCAAGGAGGGACTAGCGGGATCACAGATACGCAGTATTTT
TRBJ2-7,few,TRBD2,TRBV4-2,CASSQRLAGAAEQYF,TGTGCCAGCAGCCAACGACTAGCGGGAGCTGCCGAGCAGTACTTC
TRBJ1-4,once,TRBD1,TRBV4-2,CASSRPGQGGEKLFF,TGTGCCAGCAGCCGACCGGGACAGGGGGGTGAAAAACTGTTTTTT
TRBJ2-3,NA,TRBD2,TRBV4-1,CASSPNRERLAVTDTQYF,TGCGCCAGCAGCCCTAATCGGGAGAGACTAGCGGTTACAGATACGCAGTATTTT
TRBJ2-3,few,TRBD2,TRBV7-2,CASSGGASGSGTDTQYF,TGTGCCAGCAGCGGAGGGGCTAGCGGGAGTGGCACAGATACGCAGTATTTT
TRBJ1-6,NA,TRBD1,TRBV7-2,CASNRQGYNSPLHF,TGTGCCAGCAACCGACAGGGCTATAATTCACCCCTCCACTTT
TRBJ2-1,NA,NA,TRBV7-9,CSSSLRGISQFF,TGTTCCAGCAGCTTACGGGGGATCTCTCAGTTCTTC
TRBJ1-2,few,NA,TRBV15,CATSRNQGLSGGYTF,TGTGCCACCAGCAGAAACCAGGGACTTTCGGGCGGCTACACCTTC
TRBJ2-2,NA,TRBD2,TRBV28,CASSLWTLAGGPGELFF,TGTGCCAGCAGTTTATGGACTCTAGCGGGAGGCCCCGGGGAGCTGTTTTTT
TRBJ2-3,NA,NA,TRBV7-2,CASSRQKSSTDTQYF,TGTGCCAGCAGCCGACAGAAGTCTAGCACAGATACGCAGTATTTT
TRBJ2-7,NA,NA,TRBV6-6,CASNKGPGVYEQYF,TGTGCCAGCAACAAAGGTCCCGGCGTCTACGAGCAGTACTTC
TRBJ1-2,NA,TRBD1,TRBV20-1,CSASRTGGDGYTF,TGCAGTGCTAGCCGGACAGGGGGTGATGGCTACACCTTC
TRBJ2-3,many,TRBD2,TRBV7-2,CASSLVAGELDTQYF,TGTGCCAGCAGCTTAGTAGCGGGAGAGTTGGATACGCAGTATTTT
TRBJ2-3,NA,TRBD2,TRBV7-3,CASSFFPGGVADTQYF,TGTGCCAGCAGCTTTTTTCCGGGAGGGGTGGCAGATACGCAGTATTTT
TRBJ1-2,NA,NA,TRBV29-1,CSVNPRDDGYTF,TGCAGCGTGAACCCCAGAGACGATGGCTACACCTTC
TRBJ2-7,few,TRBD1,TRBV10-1,CASSLQGPLGEQYF,TGCGCCAGCAGCCTACAGGGGCCCCTCGGCGAGCAGTACTTC
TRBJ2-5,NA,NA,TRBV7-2,CASSRPWGETQYF,TGTGCCAGCAGTCGACCTTGGGGGGAGACCCAGTACTTC
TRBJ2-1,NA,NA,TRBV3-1,CASSSPPGSENNEQFF,TGTGCCAGCAGCTCACCCCCGGGGAGTGAGAACAATGAGCAGTTCTTC
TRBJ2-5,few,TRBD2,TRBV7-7,CASSPRTSSETQYF,TGTGCCAGCAGCCCTAGGACTAGCTCTGAGACCCAGTACTTC
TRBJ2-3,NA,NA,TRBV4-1,CASSHLGGAQYF,TGCGCCAGCAGCCATCTGGGCGGTGCGCAGTATTTT
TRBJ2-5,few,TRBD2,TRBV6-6,CASSYASGTQETQYF,TGTGCCAGCAGTTATGCTAGCGGAACTCAAGAGACCCAGTACTTC
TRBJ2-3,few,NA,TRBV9,CASNLQASTDTQYF,TGTGCCAGCAACCTGCAGGCCAGCACAGATACGCAGTATTTT
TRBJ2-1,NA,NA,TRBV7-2,CASSSRAGWRETQFF,TGTGCCAGCAGCTCTCGGGCAGGGTGGAGGGAGACCCAGTTCTTC
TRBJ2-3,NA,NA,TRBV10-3,CAIRGASGSTDTQYF,TGTGCCATCAGGGGGGCTAGCGGTAGCACAGATACGCAGTATTTT
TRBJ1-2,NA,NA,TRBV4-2,CASSQDPYLGGGPRGYTF,TGTGCCAGCAGCCAAGATCCCTACCTTGGAGGCGGCCCGAGGGGCTACACCTTC
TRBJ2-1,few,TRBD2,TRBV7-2,CASSLGSGRYNEQFF,TGTGCCAGCAGCTTAGGTAGCGGGAGGTACAATGAGCAGTTCTTC
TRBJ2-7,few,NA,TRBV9,CASSVGASLASAEQYF,TGTGCCAGCAGCGTAGGGGCGAGTCTAGCGAGCGCCGAGCAGTACTTC
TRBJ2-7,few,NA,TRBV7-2,CASSTGTNYEQYF,TGTGCCAGCAGCACCGGGACCAACTACGAGCAGTACTTC
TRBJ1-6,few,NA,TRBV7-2,CASSLRAGLPRRENSPLHF,TGTGCCAGCAGCTTACGCGCCGGCCTCCCTCGACGGGAGAATTCACCCCTCCACTTT
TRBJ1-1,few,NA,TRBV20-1,CSARVENTEAFF,TGCAGTGCTAGAGTGGAAAACACTGAAGCTTTCTTT
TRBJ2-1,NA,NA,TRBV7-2,CASSLAPSRSDNEQFF,TGTGCCAGCAGCTTAGCTCCGTCCCGGTCGGACAATGAGCAGTTCTTC
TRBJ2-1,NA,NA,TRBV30,CAWSLTVGGSYNEQFF,TGTGCCTGGAGTTTAACAGTGGGGGGATCCTACAATGAGCAGTTCTTC
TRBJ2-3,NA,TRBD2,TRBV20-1,CSARDRGLAGVRTDTQYF,TGCAGTGCTAGAGATCGGGGACTAGCGGGAGTCAGAACAGATACGCAGTATTTT
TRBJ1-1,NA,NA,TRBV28,CASSVPGATSRAAFF,TGTGCCAGCAGTGTCCCAGGGGCCACCTCACGGGCAGCTTTCTTT